This T cell receptor beta chain was sequenced during a study of T cells in Graves' hyperthyroidism and ophthalmopathy. Across the whole study: Peripheral blood was secured at the point of initial diagnosis, before any treatment. Points from the study as a whole: Ophthalmopathy was identified by the model a median about 6.8 months ahead of onset.

Amplification targeted TCR beta CDR3 regions from RNA transcripts. When the TCR CDR3 underwent first-round RT-PCR, the HTBI primer set was used. TCRdb independently ran MiXCR on the multiplex PCR reads; one entry per CDR3 protein. The sample has some 210,000 distinct CDR3 sequences, roughly 15% seen once. Germline V gene data show CDR1 as DFQATT and CDR2 as SNEGSKA (reference sequence). The CDR3 sequence is 16 residues long. V was pared by 1 base and J by 3 bases, with 8 bases of the junction left unmatched. There are a few counts of this clonotype. Its antigen is as yet unknown. The sequence was collected from a man aged 45-65 years with Graves' hyperthyroidism. Specimen: blood. The V and J genes are TRBV20-1 and TRBJ2-1; 8 bases match TRBD2. The CDR3 sequence: CSARVGLAGRYNEQFF. The CDR3 coding sequence is TGCAGTGCTAGAGTAGGCCTAGCGGGCCGCTACAATGAGCAGTTCTTC.